This record concerns one T cell receptor (beta chain) sequence. The data derive from a study of blood T cells in healthy people across ages. The germline V gene has CDR1 SEHNR and CDR2 FQNEAQ (reference sequence). V was trimmed by 4 bases and J by 3 bases, leaving 16 bases between them. The CDR3 has 16 residues. Donors were systemically healthy Caucasian individuals from Russia aged roughly 6 to 100 years. Through a sample-barcoded 5' primer and a J-beta primer mix, a second PCR was run for about 6 to 11 cycles. Every cDNA was tagged by a template-switch adaptor with 12 random nucleotides. Individual samples furnished no less than 2.5 million CDR3-containing paired-end reads apiece. TCRdb re-called the 5' RACE reads through MiXCR, storing one row per CDR3 protein. The table includes about 640,000 distinct CDR3 sequences, approximately 50% detected once.

The rearrangement uses TRBV7-9 and TRBJ2-1; a possible D gene is TRBD2 (7 bases). Source material: blood. This clonotype originated in a man aged 55 to 70 in good health. The CDR3 nucleotides read TGTGCCAGCAGCTCAACGGGGGGCCACCTCTACAATGAGCAGTTCTTC. Amino acids: CASSSTGGHLYNEQFF.